This TCR beta chain was recovered during a study of shared clonotypes between healthy human individuals. Study information: The composition of the donors was two women and a few men aged 18 to 49.

Trimming cost V 2 bases and J 3 bases, with 15 bases left between them. CDR1 and CDR2 from the germline V gene are SGHTA and FQGTGA. The CDR3 loop spans 16 amino acids. The split of CD4+ cells yielded CD45RA+ naive and CD45RA-negative memory subsets. Method: immunoSEQ multiplex PCR; TCRdb's copy keeps in-frame clones and lacks some. The sample lists about 2.4 million clones, roughly 93% seen once, with 0.36% in the top ten. The sequence came from a man younger than 35 in good health. Some clones in this sample may be carry-over from other donors' samples. Specimen: naive CD4+ T cells from PBMCs. Noted subset: CD45RA+ positively selected. The rearrangement uses TRBV7-3 and TRBJ2-3; tentatively, D is TRBD1 (7 bases). The CDR3 protein is CASSLQQGGRTDTQYF. CDR3 DNA sequence: TGTGCCAGCAGCTTACAGCAGGGGGGCCGAACAGATACGCAGTATTTT.